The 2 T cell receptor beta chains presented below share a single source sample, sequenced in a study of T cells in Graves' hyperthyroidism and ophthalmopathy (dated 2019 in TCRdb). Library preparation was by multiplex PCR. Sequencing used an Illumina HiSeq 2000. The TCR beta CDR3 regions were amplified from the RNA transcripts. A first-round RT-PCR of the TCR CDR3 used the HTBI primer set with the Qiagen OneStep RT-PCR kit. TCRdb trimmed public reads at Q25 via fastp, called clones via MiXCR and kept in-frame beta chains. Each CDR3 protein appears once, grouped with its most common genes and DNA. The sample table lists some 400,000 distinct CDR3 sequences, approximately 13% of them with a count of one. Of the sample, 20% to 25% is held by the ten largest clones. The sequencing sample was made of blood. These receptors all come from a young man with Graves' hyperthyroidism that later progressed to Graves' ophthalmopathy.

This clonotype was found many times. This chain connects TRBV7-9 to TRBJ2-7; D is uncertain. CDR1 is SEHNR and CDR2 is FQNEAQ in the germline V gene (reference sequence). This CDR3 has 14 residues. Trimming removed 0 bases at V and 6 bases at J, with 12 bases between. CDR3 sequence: CASSLAESPREQYF. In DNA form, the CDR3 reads TGTGCCAGCAGCTTAGCGGAGTCGCCTCGCGAGCAGTACTTC.

CDR3 in amino acids: CASSLRFGRGYNEQFF. The CDR3 DNA is TGTGCCAGCAGCTTGAGGTTCGGTAGGGGGTACAATGAGCAGTTCTTC. This chain links TRBV5-5 with TRBJ2-1; possible D gene TRBD1, 6 bases. The germline V gene has CDR1 SGHKS and CDR2 YYEKEE (reference sequence). V lost 1 base and J 4 bases, leaving 15 bases between the germline ends. The CDR3 contains 16 residues. The complete variable domain, with remaining parts taken from reference TRBV5-5 and TRBJ2-1, reads DAGVTQSPTHLIKTRGQQVTLRCSPISGHKSVSWYQQVLGQGPQFIFQYYEKEERGRGNFPDRFSARQFPNYSSELNVNALLLGDSALYLCASSLRFGRGYNEQFFGPGTRLTVL.